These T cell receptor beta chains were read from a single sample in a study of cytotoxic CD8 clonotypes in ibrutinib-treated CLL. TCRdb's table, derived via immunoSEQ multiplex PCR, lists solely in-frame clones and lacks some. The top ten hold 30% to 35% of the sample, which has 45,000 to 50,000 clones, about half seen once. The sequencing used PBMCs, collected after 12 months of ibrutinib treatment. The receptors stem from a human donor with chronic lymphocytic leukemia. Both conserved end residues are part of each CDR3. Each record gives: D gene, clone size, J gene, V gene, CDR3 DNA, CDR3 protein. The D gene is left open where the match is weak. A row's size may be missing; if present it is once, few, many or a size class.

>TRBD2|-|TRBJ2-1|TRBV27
TGTGCCAGCAGTCCCGGACTAGCGGGTTACAATGAGCAGTTCTTC
CASSPGLAGYNEQFF
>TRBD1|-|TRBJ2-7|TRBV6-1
TGTGCCAGCCGACGGGACAGCGAGCAGTACTTC
CASRRDSEQYF
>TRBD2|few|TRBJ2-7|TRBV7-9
TGTGCCAGCAGCTTATCCGGGACTAGCGGCTACGAGCAGTACTTC
CASSLSGTSGYEQYF
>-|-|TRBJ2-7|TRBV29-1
TGCAGCGTGAGACTTACAGGGCTCTACGAGCAGTACTTC
CSVRLTGLYEQYF
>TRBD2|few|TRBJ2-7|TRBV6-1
TGTGCCAGCAGTGTAAGGCTAGCGGGATTGTCCTACGAGCAGTACTTC
CASSVRLAGLSYEQYF
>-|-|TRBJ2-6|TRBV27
TGTGCCAGCAGTTTGAAGGGAGTCAACGTCCTGACTTTC
CASSLKGVNVLTF
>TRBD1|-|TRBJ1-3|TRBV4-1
TGCGCCAGCAGGAGACAGGGGGACAGTGGAAACACCATATATTTT
CASRRQGDSGNTIYF
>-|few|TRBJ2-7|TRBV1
TGCACCTCGCACCGGGAGGGGGCCTACGAGCAGTACTTC
CTSHREGAYEQYF
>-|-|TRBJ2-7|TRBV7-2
TGTGCCAGCAACTTCGACAGGCGCTCCTACGAGCAGTACTTC
CASNFDRRSYEQYF
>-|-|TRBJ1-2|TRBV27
TGTGCCAGCAGTTTCAAGCCCCAGGACTATGGCTACACCTTC
CASSFKPQDYGYTF
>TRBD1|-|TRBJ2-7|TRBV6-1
TGTGCCAGCAGTGGAGAACAGGGGCCACGGCTCGAGCAGTACTTC
CASSGEQGPRLEQYF
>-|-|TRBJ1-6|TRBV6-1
TGTGCCAGCAGTGAAGCTGGGGTAGCGAATTCACCCCTCCACTTT
CASSEAGVANSPLHF
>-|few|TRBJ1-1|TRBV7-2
TGTGCCAGCAGCTTAGGTGGCAGGGTGAACACTGAAGCTTTCTTT
CASSLGGRVNTEAFF
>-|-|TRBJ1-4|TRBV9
TGTGCCAGCAGCGTGGGCGGGGCGGGGGAAAAACTGTTTTTT
CASSVGGAGEKLFF
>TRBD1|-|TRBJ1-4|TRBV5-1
TGCGCCAGCAGATTACAGGGGGCCCCTGATGAAAAACTGTTTTTT
CASRLQGAPDEKLFF
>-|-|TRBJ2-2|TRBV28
TGTGCCAGCAGTTTAAAACGGACCGGAAACACCGGGGAGCTGTTTTTT
CASSLKRTGNTGELFF
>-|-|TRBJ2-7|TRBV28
TGTGCCAGCAGTTGGTCCTACGAGCAGTACTTC
CASSWSYEQYF
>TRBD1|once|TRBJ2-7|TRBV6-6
TGTGCCAGCTCCAGACAGGGCCTCTCCTACGAGCAGTACTTC
CASSRQGLSYEQYF
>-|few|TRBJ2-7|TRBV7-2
TGTGCCAGCAGCTTAATGGCAGAGAGCTCCTACGAGCAGTACTTC
CASSLMAESSYEQYF
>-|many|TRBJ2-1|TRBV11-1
TGTGCCAGCAGTCTCGGCAATGAGCAGTTCTTC
CASSLGNEQFF
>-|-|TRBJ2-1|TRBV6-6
TGTGCCAGCAGTTCCTTCCGCCAGCGGGTATACAATGAGCAGTTCTTC
CASSSFRQRVYNEQFF
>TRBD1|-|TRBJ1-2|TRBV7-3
TGTGCCAGCAGCCATATTGTCTCAGGGGGAAGTGGCTACACCTTC
CASSHIVSGGSGYTF
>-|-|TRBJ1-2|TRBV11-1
TGTGCCAGCAGCTTAGGAGGGAGCCCCTATGGCTACACCTTC
CASSLGGSPYGYTF
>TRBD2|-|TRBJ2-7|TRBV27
TGTGCCAGCAGGCTGACTAGCGGGAGCTTTTTCGGGTCCTACGAGCAGTACTTC
CASRLTSGSFFGSYEQYF
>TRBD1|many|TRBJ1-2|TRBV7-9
TGTGCCAGCAGCTCCCGGACAGGGGGCGCCTATGGCTACACCTTC
CASSSRTGGAYGYTF
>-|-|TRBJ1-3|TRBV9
TGTGCCAGCAGCCCGCGGGGGGGCGACTCTGGAAACACCATATATTTT
CASSPRGGDSGNTIYF
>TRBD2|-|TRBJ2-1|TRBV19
TGTGCCAGTAGGATAGCGGGAGAAGATTACAATGAGCAGTTCTTC
CASRIAGEDYNEQFF
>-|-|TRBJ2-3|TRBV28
TGTGCCAGCAGTTTCGCTTCAGATACGCAGTATTTT
CASSFASDTQYF
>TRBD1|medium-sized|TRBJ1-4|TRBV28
TGTGCCAGCAGGCGCAGGGGGCTTGGTAATGAAAAACTGTTTTTT
CASRRRGLGNEKLFF
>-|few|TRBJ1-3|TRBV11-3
TGTGCCAGCAGCTTCCGGGGAGATTCCTCTGGAAACACCATATATTTT
CASSFRGDSSGNTIYF
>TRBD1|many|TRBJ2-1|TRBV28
TGTGCCAGCAGTATTAAACAGGGGGGCGATGAGCAGTTCTTC
CASSIKQGGDEQFF
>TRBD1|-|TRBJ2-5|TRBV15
TGTGCCACCAGCAGCTTGACAGGGGGCCAAGAGACCCAGTACTTC
CATSSLTGGQETQYF
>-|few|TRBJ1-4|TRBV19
TGTGCCAGTAGCAAACCCGGAGACAGCAAAGTGAAAAAACTGTTTTTT
CASSKPGDSKVKKLFF
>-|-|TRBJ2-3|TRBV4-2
TGTGCCAGCAGCCAGCAGCGGCATCTCACAGATACGCAGTATTTT
CASSQQRHLTDTQYF
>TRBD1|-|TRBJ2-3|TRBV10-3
TGTGCCATCAGTTCCGGGACAGGGAGTACAGATACGCAGTATTTT
CAISSGTGSTDTQYF
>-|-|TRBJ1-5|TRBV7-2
TGTGCCAGCAGCTTAAAGGTAGGGCAGGGCGGGAGCAATCAGCCCCAGCATTTT
CASSLKVGQGGSNQPQHF
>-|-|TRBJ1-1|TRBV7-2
TGTGCCAGCAGCAAAGCCTGGGGGGACGGGGACACTGAAGCTTTCTTT
CASSKAWGDGDTEAFF
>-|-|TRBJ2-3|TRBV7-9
TGTGCCAGCAGCTTAGGACCCCCCGGCTTATTTTTC
CASSLGPPGLFF
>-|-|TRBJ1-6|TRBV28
TGTGCCAGCAGTTTACTGGCCCAGGCCCTCCACTTT
CASSLLAQALHF
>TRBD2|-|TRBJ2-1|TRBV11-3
TGTGCCAGCAGCTTAGATCAAGCGGGAGGGGATGAGCAGTTCTTC
CASSLDQAGGDEQFF
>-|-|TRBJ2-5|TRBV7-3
TGTGCCAGCAGCTTAGGACTACAAGAGACCCAGTACTTC
CASSLGLQETQYF
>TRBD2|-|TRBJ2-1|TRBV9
TGTGCCAGCAGCGTAGCACTAGCGGATAAGCAGTTCTTC
CASSVALADKQFF
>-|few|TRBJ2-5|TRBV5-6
TGTGCCAGCACAGGACCAAACCAAGAGACCCAGTACTTC
CASTGPNQETQYF
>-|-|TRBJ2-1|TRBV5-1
TGCGCCAGCAGCTTGAGTACAACAGCCTACAATGAGCAGTTCTTC
CASSLSTTAYNEQFF
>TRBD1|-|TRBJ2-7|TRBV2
TGTGCCAGCAGCTACACAGGGGGCCACGAGCAGTACTTC
CASSYTGGHEQYF
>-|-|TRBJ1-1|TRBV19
TGTGCCAGTAGTGACAGATTGAACACTGAAGCTTTCTTT
CASSDRLNTEAFF
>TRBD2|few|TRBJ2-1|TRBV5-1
TGCGCCAGCAGCTTGGTCGAAGCGGGGCTCTACAATGAGCAGTTCTTC
CASSLVEAGLYNEQFF
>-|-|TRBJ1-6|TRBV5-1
TGCGCCAGCAGCTCCGGGCCGGGAAGCTCCTATAATTCACCCCTCCACTTT
CASSSGPGSSYNSPLHF
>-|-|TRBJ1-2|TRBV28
TGTGCCTGCAACCGCGGGATGGGTCGAACCTTC
CACNRGMGRTF
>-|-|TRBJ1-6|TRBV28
TGTGCCAGCACCCTCAGCATAGACTATAATTCACCCCTCCACTTT
CASTLSIDYNSPLHF
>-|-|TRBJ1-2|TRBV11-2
TGTGCCAGCAGCTTTAATGACAGAAACTATGGCTACACCTTC
CASSFNDRNYGYTF
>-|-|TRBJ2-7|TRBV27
TGTGCCAGCAGCTCCGACAGGAACTCCTACGAGCAGTACTTC
CASSSDRNSYEQYF
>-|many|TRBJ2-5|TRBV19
TGTGCCAGTAGTAACCTAGAGGGTGTAAGGGAGACCCAGTACTTC
CASSNLEGVRETQYF
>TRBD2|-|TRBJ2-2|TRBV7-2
TGTGCCAGCAGCCCCGCCGGGCTCACGGGAGGGACCGGGGAGCTGTTTTTT
CASSPAGLTGGTGELFF
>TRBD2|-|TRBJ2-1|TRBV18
TGTGCCAGCTCACCACAAATGGGGACTAGCGGTGACAATGAGCAGTTCTTC
CASSPQMGTSGDNEQFF
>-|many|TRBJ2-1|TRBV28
TGTGCCAGCAGTTTTTTCGGTAATGAGCAGTTCTTC
CASSFFGNEQFF